Shown below are 16 T cell receptor beta chains from a single sample sequenced in a study of vaccination and CD4 T cells after COVID-19 (dated by TCRdb to 2022 to 2024). The method behind the library was PCR. TCRdb names Illumina iSeq 100 as the instrument used. The public reads were run again by TCRdb, first through fastp at Q25 and then through MiXCR, and only productive beta chains were kept. Rows with one shared CDR3 protein collapse into an entry with the most common genes and DNA. The table for this sample lists about 20,000 distinct CDR3 sequences; about 60% of them were counted only once. The ten largest clones represent around 1.1% of the sample. The sequenced sample was CD4+ T cells from blood, obtained before SARS-CoV-2 vaccination. The receptors were sampled from a human donor who had recovered from COVID-19.

This chain connects TRBV10-3 to TRBJ2-7; TRBD1 matches at 11 bases. V lost 5 bases to trimming and J lost 4 bases; unmatched junction nucleotides: 7. The CDR3 spans 15 residues. Germline V gene lookup returns CDR1 ENHRY and CDR2 SYGVKD. CDR3: CAISITGTGGYEQYF. CDR3 sequence (DNA): TGTGCCATCAGTATTACCGGGACAGGGGGTTACGAGCAGTACTTC.

The chain couples TRBV7-6 to TRBJ2-3; 9 positions match TRBD1. Trimming cost V 5 bases and J 3 bases; bases outside gene matches: 9. This CDR3 has 16 amino acids. The germline V gene encodes CDR1 SGHVS and CDR2 FNYEAQ. The CDR3 loop reads CASSNNRGQSTDTQYF. Here the CDR3 DNA reads TGTGCCAGCAGCAATAACAGGGGGCAATCAACAGATACGCAGTATTTT.

This chain joins TRBV7-9 and TRBJ1-6; 8 nucleotides agree with TRBD1. V gave up 6 bases and J gave up 9 bases; unmatched junction bases: 7. The CDR3 length is 14 residues. Germline V gene sequence: CDR1 SEHNR, CDR2 FQNEAQ (reference sequence). This CDR3 reads CASSIGQGSSPLHF. As DNA, the CDR3 is TGTGCCAGCAGTATCGGACAGGGAAGTTCACCCCTCCACTTT. The whole variable domain, remainder taken from reference TRBV7-9 and TRBJ1-6, is DTGVSQNPRHKITKRGQNVTFRCDPISEHNRLYWYRQTLGQGPEFLTYFQNEAQLEKSRLLSDRFSAERPKGSFSTLEIQRTEQGDSAMYLCASSIGQGSSPLHFGNGTRLTVT.

The chain links TRBV15 to TRBJ1-5, with D unresolved. Trimming left V 7 bases short and J 0 bases short, with 10 bases between. The germline V gene has CDR1 LNHNV and CDR2 YYDKDF (reference sequence). The CDR3 consists of 14 residues. This chain's CDR3 is CATNTENSNQPQHF. The CDR3 DNA is TGTGCCACCAACACAGAAAATAGCAATCAGCCCCAGCATTTT.

This clonotype turned up a few times. This chain uses TRBV7-2 with TRBJ1-1; a possible D gene is TRBD1 (6 bases). The germline V and J ends were trimmed by 8 bases and 0 bases, with 10 bases remaining between them. Germline lookup yields CDR1 SGHTA and CDR2 FQGNSA. This CDR3 region has 13 residues. CDR3 amino acids: CASLGQMNTEAFF. CDR3 nucleotide sequence: TGTGCCAGCTTAGGACAGATGAACACTGAAGCTTTCTTT.

In its sample, this clonotype was seen a few times. The chain joins TRBV15 to TRBJ2-4; 12 nucleotides agree with TRBD1. CDR1 LNHNV and CDR2 YYDKDF come from the germline V gene (reference sequence). The CDR3 runs 16 residues. V shed 2 bases, J shed 9 bases, and the junction held 8 bases outside the gene matches. The CDR3 DNA is TGTGCCACCAGCAGACCGGGACAGGGGGCAGATAGCATTCAGTACTTC. It yields the protein CATSRPGQGADSIQYF.

This clonotype was picked up a small number of times. CDR3: CASSPVWGLAGAAGELFF. CDR3 DNA sequence: TGTGCCAGCAGCCCGGTCTGGGGACTAGCGGGAGCGGCCGGGGAGCTGTTTTTT. The chain employs TRBV7-9 and TRBJ2-2; TRBD2 aligns across 14 bases. After removal of 5 bases from V and 6 bases from J, the junction contained 11 bases not matched to a gene. Germline CDR1 SEHNR, CDR2 FQNEAQ (reference sequence). This CDR3 spans 18 amino acids.

V and J are TRBV25-1 and TRBJ1-5, with TRBD1 identical over 7 bases. The CDR3 is 14 amino acids. Germline lookup yields CDR1 MGHDK and CDR2 SYGVNS. The junction had 3 bases not matched to a gene; V was cut back by 6 bases and J by 1 base. The CDR3 nucleotides read TGTGCCAGCAGGGAGACAGGGAGCAATCAGCCCCAGCATTTT. Translating gives CASRETGSNQPQHF.

The V call is TRBV12-3 or TRBV12-4, the J call TRBJ2-3; TRBD2 aligns across 11 bases. V lost 7 bases, J lost 5 bases, and 8 bases stayed unmatched. The CDR3 contains 15 residues. CDR3 coding DNA: TGTGCCAGCAAATTGGGACTAGCGGCCCTAGATACGCAGTATTTT. Its protein product is CASKLGLAALDTQYF.

The chain is built from TRBV20-1 and TRBJ2-1; 9 nucleotides match TRBD2. This CDR3 has 15 amino acids. CDR1 DFQATT and CDR2 SNEGSKA come from the germline V gene (reference sequence). Trimming took 0 bases from V and 9 from J; bases not matched to a gene: 9. CDR3 sequence reads: CSARDLRGRAGEQFF. CDR3 sequence (DNA): TGCAGTGCTAGAGATCTTCGCGGGAGGGCCGGTGAGCAGTTCTTC.

This clonotype turned up a few times. This sequence joins TRBV7-9 and TRBJ2-7, with D unclear. V lost 5 bases and J 0 bases, leaving 2 bases between the germline ends. Germline V gene sequence: CDR1 SEHNR, CDR2 FQNEAQ (reference sequence). The length of the CDR3 is 11 residues. The CDR3 nucleotides read TGTGCCAGCAGCCTCTCCTACGAGCAGTACTTC. Translated: CASSLSYEQYF.

This clonotype was recorded only once. This chain's CDR3 is CAKSPGQGSEQFF. Written as DNA, the CDR3 is TGTGCCAAAAGCCCGGGACAGGGTAGTGAGCAGTTCTTC. The chain uses TRBV10-3 and TRBJ2-1; 9 bases align to TRBD1. The CDR3 sequence is 13 residues long. The V and J ends lost 10 bases and 9 bases, in that order; junction bases with no gene match: 10. In germline, CDR1 is ENHRY, CDR2 SYGVKD.

The CDR3 sequence is CASSQGTSADTQYF. CDR3 nucleotide sequence: TGTGCCAGCAGTCAAGGGACTAGTGCAGATACGCAGTATTTT. The V call is TRBV6-2 or TRBV6-3, the J call TRBJ2-3; 8 bases map to TRBD2. This CDR3 region has 14 residues. Germline V CDR1 and CDR2: MNHEY, SVGEGT. The V gene end was trimmed by 5 bases and the J gene end by 4 bases; junction bases not matched to a gene: 5.

The J gene is TRBJ1-1, the V gene TRBV6-5, with D tentatively TRBD1 (5 bases). The CDR3 loop spans 15 amino acids. Germline lookup yields CDR1 MNHEY and CDR2 SVGAGI. Trimming stripped 2 bases from V and 1 base from J, with 11 bases between. The CDR3 spells CASSYAGGKNTEAFF. The CDR3 coding sequence is TGTGCCAGCAGTTACGCGGGGGGGAAGAACACTGAAGCTTTCTTT.

The chain combines TRBV20-1 with TRBJ1-2; TRBD1 agrees at 8 bases. J lost 4 bases, V lost 4 bases, and 11 bases had no gene match. Germline assignment: CDR1 DFQATT and CDR2 SNEGSKA (reference sequence). This CDR3 is built from 15 residues. The CDR3, as DNA: TGCAGTGCTAAGCTCGGCTCAGGGGGCACCTATGGCTACACCTTC. It encodes CSAKLGSGGTYGYTF.

The chain uses TRBV4-2 and TRBJ2-2, with a possible D match to TRBD2 (7 bases). V lost 7 bases, J lost 3 bases, and 15 bases lay in between. This CDR3 contains 15 residues. The germline gives CDR1 LGHNA, CDR2 YNFKEQ. In DNA, the CDR3 is TGTGCCAGCAATCGGGGGGCTGAGGACACCGGGGAGCTGTTTTTT. This encodes CASNRGAEDTGELFF.